These 23 T cell receptor beta chains originate from one sample sequenced in a study of CD8+ T cells in alopecia areata. Sequencing templates came from extracted RNA that was reverse transcribed into cDNA. Repertoires were generated with immunoSEQ multiplex PCR, while TCRdb's copy carries only in-frame clones and drops some. The table records over 200,000 clones, approximately 61% of them present only once. Sequencing used CD4+ T cells sorted from blood, obtained at week 0. All receptors come from a human donor with alopecia areata.

The rearrangement uses TRBV29-1 and TRBJ1-4; a possible D gene is TRBD1 (5 bases). The CDR3 loop spans 13 amino acids. Trimming cost V 4 bases and J 8 bases, with 14 bases left between them. Germline V gene sequence: CDR1 SQVTM, CDR2 ANQGSEA. CDR3 sequence: CSVGGRAMEKLFF. CDR3 sequence (DNA): TGCAGCGTTGGGGGACGGGCGATGGAAAAACTGTTTTTT.

The J gene is TRBJ2-2, the V gene TRBV30; D remains ambiguous. In germline, CDR1 is GTSNPN, CDR2 SVGIG (reference sequence). The CDR3 consists of 12 residues. Trimming took off 0 bases at V and 14 bases at J, with 13 bases between the two ends. Here the CDR3 reads CAWSVWGRQLFF. CDR3 in DNA: TGTGCCTGGAGTGTCTGGGGAAGGCAACTGTTTTTT.

The chain couples TRBV27 to TRBJ2-2; 7 nucleotides match TRBD2. J lost 6 bases, V lost 10 bases, and 20 bases had no gene match. CDR1 and CDR2 (germline): MNHEY, SMNVEV (reference sequence). The CDR3 is 17 residues long. CDR3 sequence (DNA): TGTGCCAAAACCCCACCTCTGTTAGCGGGTAACGCCGGGGAGCTGTTTTTT. Translated, it gives CAKTPPLLAGNAGELFF.

This chain connects TRBV6-5 to TRBJ2-1; D is perhaps TRBD1 (5 bases). Germline V gene lookup returns CDR1 MNHEY and CDR2 SVGAGI. This CDR3 has 13 residues. The V end was cut by 4 bases, the J end by 2 bases, with 6 bases between. The CDR3 coding sequence is TGTGCCAGCAGTTTAGGGGCCTACAATGAGCAGTTCTTC. Translation: CASSLGAYNEQFF.

V gene TRBV27 combines with J gene TRBJ2-5, with a tentative D call TRBD2 (7 bases). The CDR3 loop spans 13 amino acids. CDR1 is MNHEY and CDR2 is SMNVEV in the germline V gene (reference sequence). Trimming removed 10 bases from V and 4 bases from J, with 16 bases in between. CDR3 nucleotides: TGTGCCACCCAGCCCCGGGGGGCAGAGACCCAGTACTTC. Encoded protein: CATQPRGAETQYF.

The V gene is TRBV29-1, the J gene TRBJ2-2; TRBD2 matches 7 bases. CDR1 is SQVTM and CDR2 is ANQGSEA in the germline V gene. V trimming: 5 bases; J trimming: 1 base; junction bases outside the gene matches: 4. The CDR3 extends over 14 amino acids. The CDR3 DNA sequence: TGCAGCGTTAGGGGAGGGTTGAACACCGGGGAGCTGTTTTTT. Amino acid sequence: CSVRGGLNTGELFF.

The chain uses TRBV6-5 and TRBJ1-2; no firm D call. Trimming took off 6 bases at V and 7 bases at J, with 18 bases between the two ends. This CDR3 is built from 14 residues. CDR1 is MNHEY, CDR2 SVGAGI, per germline. CDR3 amino acids: CASSRTGMTGGYTF. The DNA for the CDR3 is TGTGCCAGCAGCAGGACGGGGATGACTGGTGGCTACACCTTC.

This clone occurred a few times. The chain carries TRBV7-2 and TRBJ2-4; 9 bases are a match to TRBD1. The V gene's germline CDR1 is SGHTA and CDR2 FQGNSA. V shed 5 bases, J shed 9 bases, and the junction held 8 bases outside the gene matches. This CDR3 is 14 amino acids long. The CDR3 nucleotides are TGTGCCAGCAGCCCCGGGACAGGGACTGGCATTCAGTACTTC. It is translated as CASSPGTGTGIQYF.

This clone was recorded a few times. V and J are TRBV29-1 and TRBJ1-1; D is undetermined. The CDR3 contains 13 residues. Looked up from germline, CDR1 is SQVTM and CDR2 is ANQGSEA. Trimming shortened V by 4 bases and J by 2 bases, and 11 bases separated the two germline ends. The CDR3 DNA reads as TGCAGCGTTGTAGGCCAATTCAACACTGAAGCTTTCTTT. Its protein is CSVVGQFNTEAFF.

This clone was observed a handful of times. The chain uses TRBV11-2 and TRBJ2-5; no clear D. Germline V lookup: CDR1 SGHAT, CDR2 FQNNGV. The V end was cut by 2 bases, the J end by 5 bases, with 6 bases between. CDR3 length: 12 amino acids. CDR3 residues: CASSLFSETQYF. The CDR3 DNA sequence: TGTGCCAGCAGCTTATTCAGCGAGACCCAGTACTTC.

The chain links TRBV5-4 to TRBJ2-1; 8 bases match TRBD1. CDR1 is SGHNT, CDR2 YYREEE, per germline (reference sequence). Trimming at V came to 3 bases and at J to 8 bases, leaving 7 bases not matched to a gene. CDR3 length equals 14 residues. CDR3 DNA sequence: TGTGCCAGCAGCTCGACAGGGGAGAGGCATGAGCAGTTCTTC. Protein product: CASSSTGERHEQFF.

The chain recombines TRBV11-3 with TRBJ2-3; D possibly corresponds to TRBD2 (5 bases). Trimming left V 5 bases short and J 5 bases short, with 8 bases between. The CDR3 length is 12 residues. CDR1 is SGHNT, CDR2 YENEEA, per germline. The CDR3 region has the DNA TGTGCCAGCAGCCCCCGGGGAGATACGCAGTATTTT. Encoded protein: CASSPRGDTQYF. The full variable domain, rest sourced from reference TRBV11-3 and TRBJ2-3, is EAGVVQSPRYKIIEKKQPVAFWCNPISGHNTLYWYLQNLGQGPELLIRYENEEAVDDSQLPKDRFSAERLKGVDSTLKIQPAELGDSAVYLCASSPRGDTQYFGPGTRLTVL.

The V and J genes are TRBV5-1 and TRBJ2-3; TRBD1 matches 7 bases. CDR1 SGHRS and CDR2 YFSETQ come from the germline V gene. Losses at the gene ends were 7 bases for V and 0 bases for J; bases not matched to a gene: 11. The CDR3 consists of 16 residues. The CDR3 DNA sequence: TGCGCCAGCTCAGTAAGACAGGGATCAAGCACAGATACGCAGTATTTT. Translating gives CASSVRQGSSTDTQYF. The variable domain in full, completed from reference TRBV5-1 and TRBJ2-3, reads KAGVTQTPRYLIKTRGQQVTLSCSPISGHRSVSWYQQTPGQGLQFLFEYFSETQRNKGNFPGRFSGRQFSNSRSEMNVSTLELGDSALYLCASSVRQGSSTDTQYFGPGTRLTVL.

This chain joins TRBV7-2 and TRBJ1-5; D is ambiguous. The germline CDR1 and CDR2 sequences are SGHTA and FQGNSA. This CDR3 is 14 amino acids long. V dropped 1 base and J dropped 4 bases, with 8 bases sitting between them. The CDR3 nucleotides read TGTGCCAGCAGCTTAGTGGGCTTTAATCAGCCCCAGCATTTT. Translation: CASSLVGFNQPQHF.

The chain links TRBV7-3 to TRBJ1-1; D gene ambiguous. Trimming removed 2 bases at V and 1 base at J, with 11 bases between. The CDR3 contains 15 residues. Germline V gene lookup returns CDR1 SGHTA and CDR2 FQGTGA. The CDR3 reads CASSLYSATNTEAFF. CDR3 bases: TGTGCCAGCAGCTTATACTCTGCTACGAACACTGAAGCTTTCTTT.

The V gene is TRBV4-1, the J gene TRBJ2-4, with D unresolved. The CDR3 spans 9 residues. Trimming took off 4 bases at V and 13 bases at J, with 5 bases between the two ends. CDR1 is MGHRA and CDR2 is YSYEKL in the germline V gene. CDR3 amino acids: CASSPGQYF. The CDR3 DNA reads as TGCGCCAGCAGCCCCGGACAGTACTTC.

CDR3 nucleotides: TGCGCCAGCAGCCAAGGCGGCGGGAGGGCCGGGTACGAGCAGTACTTC. Its protein is CASSQGGGRAGYEQYF. V is TRBV4-1 and J is TRBJ2-7; TRBD2 matches at 9 bases. Germline V lookup: CDR1 MGHRA, CDR2 YSYEKL. The CDR3 spans 16 residues. V lost 1 base to trimming and J lost 4 bases; unmatched junction nucleotides: 8.

This clone was counted a single time. This chain joins TRBV29-1 and TRBJ2-1; no firm D call. V was clipped by 0 bases and J by 7 bases, with 7 bases between them. Germline lookup yields CDR1 SQVTM and CDR2 ANQGSEA. The CDR3 contains 12 residues. CDR3 in amino acids: CSVEETANEQFF. In DNA, the CDR3 is TGCAGCGTTGAAGAAACCGCGAATGAGCAGTTCTTC.

This clone came up once. The V gene is TRBV7-9, the J gene TRBJ2-3; possible D gene TRBD2, 5 bases. Deletions cut 5 bases from V and 2 bases from J, with 17 bases between. Germline CDR1 SEHNR, CDR2 FQNEAQ (reference sequence). The CDR3 contains 16 residues. CDR3 sequence reads: CASSPRLGRATDTQYF. The CDR3 DNA is TGTGCCAGCAGCCCACGCCTAGGGCGGGCCACAGATACGCAGTATTTT.

The chain carries TRBV28 and TRBJ2-3; D is uncertain. With 3 bases removed from V and 3 bases from J, the gap between germline ends came to 7 bases. The CDR3 is 13 residues long. The germline V gene has CDR1 MDHEN and CDR2 SYDVKM. The CDR3 region has the DNA TGTGCCAGCAGTTTTAGGGTTACAGATACGCAGTATTTT. Its protein is CASSFRVTDTQYF.

The gene calls are TRBV29-1 and TRBJ2-2; D remains unclear. CDR3 length equals 12 residues. Trimming cost V 8 bases and J 0 bases, with 7 bases left between them. CDR1 is SQVTM and CDR2 is ANQGSEA in the germline V gene. The CDR3, as DNA: TGCAGCACTACTACGAACACCGGGGAGCTGTTTTTT. It encodes CSTTTNTGELFF.

There are a few counts of this clone. The chain links TRBV2 to TRBJ1-4; 11 positions match TRBD1. The V segment lost 6 bases and the J segment 6 bases; nucleotides outside the gene matches: 3. The germline CDR1 and CDR2 sequences are SNHLY and FYNNEI. The CDR3 extends over 14 amino acids. The CDR3 sequence: CASRDRGRDEKLFF. In DNA, the CDR3 is TGTGCCAGCAGGGACAGGGGGCGGGATGAAAAACTGTTTTTT.

Regarding this clone: Other DNA sequences in this sample translate to the same CDR3. The rearrangement links TRBV29-1 to TRBJ1-1; the D is unclear. Germline values: CDR1 SQVTM, CDR2 ANQGSEA. With 5 bases removed from V and 0 bases from J, the gap between germline ends came to 10 bases. This CDR3 spans 13 amino acids. CDR3 residues: CSVQLKMNTEAFF. In DNA, the CDR3 is TGCAGCGTTCAACTAAAAATGAACACTGAAGCTTTCTTT.